The present T cell receptor (beta chain) was sequenced within a study of OX40 agonist ivuxolimab in advanced cancers. Study-level information: Having had anti-PD-1, anti-PD-L1 or anti-CTLA-4 therapy before was allowed, and around 44% had some. Study-level findings and limits: The specificity for antigen of the expanded peripheral T cells was not determined.

TCRdb's table, derived via immunoSEQ multiplex PCR, lists solely in-frame clones and lacks some. The profile shows tens of thousands of clones, about 95% of them singletons. Autoimmune disease history or systemic immunosuppression led to patient exclusion. Germline V CDR1 and CDR2: LGHNA, YNFKEQ. The CDR3 has 16 amino acids. Trimming at V came to 0 bases and at J to 3 bases, leaving 5 bases not matched to a gene. Remarks on this clone: Its antigen remains unknown.

The clonotype was recovered from an adult with an advanced solid tumor such as melanoma, head and neck, liver or kidney cancer. The chain is built from TRBV4-2 and TRBJ1-2; 9 bases are a match to TRBD1. This material consisted of CD4+ or CD8+ T cells sorted from blood, taken in a trial of the OX40 agonist ivuxolimab. The CDR3 bases are TGTGCCAGCAGCCAAGAAGGGGGACAGGGCCACTATGGCTACACCTTC. It is translated as CASSQEGGQGHYGYTF.